Listed here are 6 T cell receptor beta chains from one sample, sequenced in a study of blood T cell repertoires in COVID-19. Some clones are missing from TCRdb's copy, which holds only in-frame ones; the method was immunoSEQ multiplex PCR. The sample comprises around 300,000 clones, 87% of which are singletons, and more than 2% rests with the top ten. The sample comprised peripheral blood. The source of these receptors is a young man with active or convalescent COVID-19.

V and J are TRBV7-6 and TRBJ1-4, with D hard to call. Looked up from germline, CDR1 is SGHVS and CDR2 is FNYEAQ. CDR3 length: 15 residues. V lost 5 bases to trimming and J lost 0 bases, with 10 bases between them. The CDR3 is CASSERGATNEKLFF. The CDR3 region has the DNA TGTGCCAGCAGCGAACGGGGAGCAACTAATGAAAAACTGTTTTTT.

The chain combines TRBV5-6 with TRBJ1-6; D gene uncertain. Trimming shortened V by 1 base and J by 7 bases, and 9 bases separated the two germline ends. The CDR3 sequence is 14 residues long. Germline V gene data show CDR1 as SGHDT and CDR2 as YYEEEE. CDR3 sequence (DNA): TGTGCCAGCAGCTTGTGGGGAGCGAATTCACCCCTCCACTTT. Translating gives CASSLWGANSPLHF.

This clone was seen more than once but under ten times. This rearrangement joins TRBV5-1 to TRBJ1-6; D not certain. Germline V gene sequence: CDR1 SGHRS, CDR2 YFSETQ. The CDR3 is 13 residues long. Trimming shortened V by 1 base and J by 7 bases, and 6 bases separated the two germline ends. The DNA for the CDR3 is TGCGCCAGCAGCTTGAGAAGCAATTCACCCCTCCACTTT. This translates into CASSLRSNSPLHF.

The genes are TRBV18 and TRBJ2-3, with 7 bases that match TRBD2. From germline, CDR1 is KGHSH and CDR2 LQKENI. V gave up 10 bases and J gave up 4 bases; unmatched junction bases: 14. The CDR3 contains 15 residues. CDR3 sequence reads: CATRSSGRPPDTQYF. The DNA of the CDR3 is TGTGCCACCCGGAGTAGCGGGCGACCCCCAGATACGCAGTATTTT.

The chain is built from TRBV5-1 and TRBJ2-2; tentative D call: TRBD2 (6 bases). Germline V CDR1 and CDR2: SGHRS, YFSETQ. The ends were cut back, 4 bases at V and 7 bases at J, with 17 bases in the middle. The CDR3 is made up of 15 amino acids. The CDR3 DNA reads as TGCGCCAGCAGCAAGGGGACGGGACTTGACGGGGAGCTGTTTTTT. It translates to CASSKGTGLDGELFF. Drawing the rest from reference TRBV5-1 and TRBJ2-2, the complete variable domain is KAGVTQTPRYLIKTRGQQVTLSCSPISGHRSVSWYQQTPGQGLQFLFEYFSETQRNKGNFPGRFSGRQFSNSRSEMNVSTLELGDSALYLCASSKGTGLDGELFFGEGSRLTVL.

This clone has a single count. The V gene is TRBV11-3, the J gene TRBJ2-1; TRBD2 matches 11 bases. This CDR3 has 14 residues. Germline lookup yields CDR1 SGHNT and CDR2 YENEEA. V shed 5 bases, J shed 8 bases, and the junction held 5 bases outside the gene matches. The CDR3 region is CASSPLAGVHEQFF. CDR3 bases: TGTGCCAGCAGCCCACTAGCGGGAGTACATGAGCAGTTCTTC.